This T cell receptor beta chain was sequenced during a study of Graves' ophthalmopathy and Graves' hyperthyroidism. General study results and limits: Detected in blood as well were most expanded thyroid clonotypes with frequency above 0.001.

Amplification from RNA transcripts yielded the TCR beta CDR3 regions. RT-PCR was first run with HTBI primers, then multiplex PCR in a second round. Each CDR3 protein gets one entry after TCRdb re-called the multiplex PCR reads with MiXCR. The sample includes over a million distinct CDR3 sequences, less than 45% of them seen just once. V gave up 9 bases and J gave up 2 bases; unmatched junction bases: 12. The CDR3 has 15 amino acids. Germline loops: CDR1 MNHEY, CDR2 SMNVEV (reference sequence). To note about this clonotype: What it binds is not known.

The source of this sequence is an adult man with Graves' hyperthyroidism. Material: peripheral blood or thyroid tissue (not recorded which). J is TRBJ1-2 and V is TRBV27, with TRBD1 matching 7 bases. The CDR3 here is CASHPQGWPNYGYTF. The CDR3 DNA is TGTGCCAGTCACCCACAGGGGTGGCCGAACTATGGCTACACCTTC.